This T cell receptor (beta chain) was sequenced for a study of control samples from healthy donors and cancer patients. TCRdb's table, derived via immunoSEQ multiplex PCR, lists solely in-frame clones and lacks some. The sample holds roughly 130,000 clones, about 95% seen once. Comment on this clone: The CDR3 does not close with the conserved phenylalanine or tryptophan, likely indicating a read error.

Sequenced material: blood. This TCR came from a man aged 30-40 years in good health.

CDR3 loop: CASRGGTGGFYNSPLHL. CDR3 nucleotide sequence: TGTGCCAGCAGGGGAGGGACAGGGGGTTTCTATAATTCACCCCTCCACCTT. The gene calls are TRBV3-1 (or the pseudogene TRBV3-2) and TRBJ1-6, with 11 bases lining up with TRBD1. The CDR3 has 17 amino acids. After removal of 6 bases from V and 3 bases from J, the junction contained 7 bases not matched to a gene. The germline CDR1 and CDR2 sequences are LGHDT and YNNKEL (reference sequence).